A single TCR beta chain is shown here with its context. Its antigen is unknown. One base away there is no much larger clone; base qualities are not given. Germline trimming: 6 bases from V, 4 bases from J; junction bases outside gene matches: 6. Measured from the cysteine to the phenylalanine, the CDR3 is 14 residues long. Here the CDR3 DNA is all that survives: 42 bases in frame from base 1. The germline V gene provides CDR1 MNHEY and CDR2 SVGAGI. The immunoSEQ Assay, a bias-controlled multiplex PCR, was used to amplify TCRbeta CDR3 regions from genomic DNA. For the original study's pipeline: Within the assay, amplification of reference gene primers was used to estimate how many nucleated cells each sample contained. To quantify the absolute abundance of each unique TCRbeta CDR3 rearrangement, sequence reads were collapsed and filtered. For each sample, productive Simpson clonality was calculated by taking the square root of Simpson's diversity index across productive rearrangements. The table was pulled from immuneACCESS by TCRdb, which kept in-frame rearrangements only. Such tables lose some clones; where checked, under half of the loss comes from unresolved V genes, and the rest has no known cause. The D gene and trimming were derived from the DNA, and the V and J assignments and clone size from that table. The sample contains around 330,000 clones, around 88% of them found a single time. 1.6% of the sample is held by the ten biggest clonotypes.

These data are taken from a study of blood T cell repertoires in COVID-19 (dated by TCRdb to about 2020). At the level of the whole study: The collaborator samples originated in the United States, Italy and Spain and spanned the acute and convalescent phases of COVID-19. The prospective study material was composed of cDNA or gDNA derived from T cells, B-cell-depleted T cells, or PBMCs. Deeply sampled blood TCRbeta repertoires from subjects exposed to, actively infected with, or recovered from COVID-19 were included in the dataset. The repertoires were released in a freely available public database intended as a resource for research on the immune response to SARS-CoV-2. The samples were drawn from two sources: the first 160 participants of the ongoing ImmuneRACE study, and some 1,300 subjects contributed by 6 global collaborators. Sample metadata almost always included a de-identified subject ID, COVID-19 status, age in years and sex. Where available, HLA class I and class II types were obtained from metadata supplied by the sample provider rather than from assay-based typing. Here is what the overall study found, with its caveats: The amount of clinical and demographic metadata varied by source and participant and was provided uncurated.

In Seattle, one collaborating source enrolled patients while the infection was active and tracked those patients longitudinally over the course of disease. The collaborating institutions used their own protocols to collect whole blood in K2EDTA tubes. For TCRbeta analysis, collaborator samples were shipped as frozen whole blood, as isolated PBMCs, or as DNA extracted from either sample type. This TCR came from a woman in her twenties or thirties with COVID-19, enrolled during active disease. The chain is made from TRBV6-5 and TRBJ1-2; TRBD1 aligns with 9 central bases. The sample was peripheral blood. The CDR3 region has the sequence CASRRGTGSYGYTF. The DNA is as follows: TGTGCCAGCAGACGGGGGACAGGGAGCTATGGCTACACCTTC.